The TCR beta chain described here comes from a study of blood T cell repertoires in COVID-19. The CDR3 covers 15 residues. Trimming removed 4 bases at V and 6 bases at J, with 15 bases between. The germline gives CDR1 KGHDR, CDR2 SFDVKD. In the original analysis: Quantification of nucleated cells was approximated via reference gene primer amplification. The protocol was immunoSEQ multiplex PCR, while the TCRdb copy is restricted to in-frame clones and leaves out a portion. For V, J and clone size, that table is used; D and trimming come from the DNA. The table shows approximately 60,000 clones, with approximately 80% occurring only once.

Material for sequencing was peripheral blood. This chain uses TRBV24-1 with TRBJ1-5; D is possibly TRBD1 (6 bases). This receptor was identified in a man aged 55-75 years with acute or convalescent COVID-19. The CDR3 DNA sequence: TGTGCCACCAGTGAAACAGGGTCGCAGGGTCAGCCCCAGCATTTT. This codes for CATSETGSQGQPQHF.